Below are 2 T cell receptor beta chains sequenced from a single sample in a study of T cell responses to AZD1222 COVID-19 vaccine (dated by TCRdb to about 2021). The protocol used for the library was the immunoSEQ multiplex PCR assay. Held by TCRdb, this immuneACCESS table contains in-frame sequences only and omits some clones. Under half of the omission traces to an unresolved V gene where checked; the cause of the rest is unknown. This sample has 82,000 or so clones in its table, and 90% to 95% of those were observed once. The ten largest clones represent roughly 4.8% of the sample. This specimen's time point label, per the study, means: baseline before first vaccination. The sample here was peripheral blood, taken on day 0 of AZD1222 vaccination. Receptor source: an adult in good health.

This chain connects TRBV5-1 to TRBJ1-2; D call uncertain. The germline V gene has CDR1 SGHRS and CDR2 YFSETQ. The CDR3 covers 16 residues. Trimming pared 1 base from V and 4 bases from J, leaving 17 bases between. CDR3 amino acids: CASSLPRGGVTYGYTF. CDR3 nucleotides: TGCGCCAGCAGCTTGCCCCGGGGAGGAGTTACCTATGGCTACACCTTC.

The V call is TRBV18, the J call TRBJ1-1; the D is unclear. V lost 2 bases, J lost 3 bases, and 7 bases lay in between. The CDR3 covers 13 residues. The germline gives CDR1 KGHSH, CDR2 LQKENI. The CDR3 reads CASSPALDTEAFF. The CDR3 nucleotides are TGTGCCAGCTCACCAGCCTTAGACACTGAAGCTTTCTTT.